These 11 T cell receptor beta chains were all obtained from the same sample, sequenced in a study of T cell responses to AZD1222 COVID-19 vaccine. Produced via immunoSEQ multiplex PCR; TCRdb's table is partial and in-frame only. The sample lists approximately 160,000 clones, 87% occurring once. The starting material was peripheral blood, obtained on day 0 of AZD1222 vaccination. These receptors were collected from an adult in good health.

This chain links TRBV5-1 with TRBJ2-1; 10 bases are shared with TRBD2. The junction had 8 bases not matched to a gene; V was cut back by 4 bases and J by 7 bases. The CDR3 extends over 15 amino acids. Germline CDR1 and CDR2: SGHRS and YFSETQ. The CDR3 DNA reads TGCGCCAGCAGCCCTGCTAGCGGGAGTGGGAATGAGCAGTTCTTC. Translated: CASSPASGSGNEQFF.

The V call is TRBV2, the J call TRBJ2-7, with 8 bases aligning to TRBD2. V lost 1 base to trimming and J lost 3 bases; unmatched junction nucleotides: 5. The CDR3 runs to 15 residues. Germline V gives CDR1 SNHLY, CDR2 FYNNEI. The CDR3: CASSEGSGSGYEQYF. Written as DNA, the CDR3 is TGTGCCAGCAGTGAAGGCAGCGGGAGTGGCTACGAGCAGTACTTC.

This clone was found once. This sample also contains other DNA sequences that code for the same CDR3. This chain links TRBV18 with TRBJ2-3, with D hard to call. This CDR3 is 13 amino acids long. V was pared by 2 bases and J by 1 base, with 4 bases between. Germline V gene sequence: CDR1 KGHSH, CDR2 LQKENI. Written as DNA, the CDR3 is TGTGCCAGCTCACCAAGACGCACAGATACGCAGTATTTT. It codes for CASSPRRTDTQYF.

The chain has TRBV7-9 and TRBJ1-2, with 9 bases identical to TRBD1. Germline values: CDR1 SEHNR, CDR2 FQNEAQ (reference sequence). CDR3 length: 18 amino acids. V shed 5 bases and J 3 bases; nucleotides not matched to a gene: 16. The CDR3 region has the DNA TGTGCCAGCAGCCCGACCGGGGGATTGGACAGGGGAGACTATGGCTACACCTTC. The encoded protein is CASSPTGGLDRGDYGYTF.

This chain connects TRBV30 to TRBJ1-1; 9 positions match TRBD1. Losses at the gene ends were 3 bases for V and 1 base for J; bases not matched to a gene: 9. Germline lookup yields CDR1 GTSNPN and CDR2 SVGIG (reference sequence). This CDR3 has 16 residues. CDR3 loop: CAWRPDRGRANTEAFF. For the CDR3, the DNA is TGTGCCTGGAGACCGGACAGGGGACGAGCGAACACTGAAGCTTTCTTT.

The chain has TRBV11-2 and TRBJ2-1, with 7 bases identical to TRBD2. This CDR3 spans 16 amino acids. Per the germline V gene, CDR1 is SGHAT and CDR2 is FQNNGV. Trimming at V came to 1 base and at J to 2 bases, leaving 5 bases not matched to a gene. The CDR3 loop reads CASSLAPSGAYNEQFF. In nucleotides, the CDR3 is TGTGCCAGCAGCTTAGCCCCTAGCGGAGCCTACAATGAGCAGTTCTTC.

The chain carries TRBV5-6 and TRBJ2-7; D not resolved. The length of the CDR3 is 14 residues. Germline lookup yields CDR1 SGHDT and CDR2 YYEEEE. V gave up 1 base and J gave up 2 bases, with 10 bases separating them. CDR3 DNA: TGTGCCAGCAGCTTGTTAGACCAACCCTACGAGCAGTACTTC. Translation gives CASSLLDQPYEQYF.

This chain connects TRBV5-6 to TRBJ2-2; 11 positions agree with TRBD2. The CDR3 covers 18 residues. V lost 5 bases, J lost 4 bases, and 13 bases stayed unmatched. The V gene's germline CDR1 is SGHDT and CDR2 YYEEEE. This CDR3 reads CASRGIKLAGDFTGELFF. CDR3 in DNA: TGTGCCAGCAGGGGCATAAAACTAGCGGGAGATTTCACCGGGGAGCTGTTTTTT.

In its sample, this clone was seen once. The chain recombines TRBV11-3 with TRBJ2-7, with D possibly TRBD1 on 6 matching bases. Germline CDR1 reads SGHNT; CDR2 reads YENEEA. The germline V and J ends were trimmed by 1 base and 7 bases, with 11 bases remaining between them. CDR3 length: 13 residues. The DNA of the CDR3 is TGTGCCAGCAGCTTAGGGGGGCAACGGGAGCAGTACTTC. Its protein is CASSLGGQREQYF.

The chain is built from TRBV7-6 and TRBJ1-5; D perhaps matches TRBD1 (6 bases). V was shortened by 5 bases and J by 5 bases, with 10 bases between the two germline ends. Germline loops: CDR1 SGHVS, CDR2 FNYEAQ. The length of the CDR3 is 13 residues. The CDR3 loop is CASSPGQYQPQHF. The CDR3 DNA reads TGTGCCAGCAGCCCTGGACAGTATCAGCCCCAGCATTTT.

The sample holds a few counts of this clone. The DNA for the CDR3 is TGTGCCAGCAGCGATCGACAGAGCAATCAGCCCCAGCATTTT. Protein product: CASSDRQSNQPQHF. This rearrangement joins TRBV9 to TRBJ1-5; TRBD1 might be the D (5 bases). The CDR3 contains 14 residues. Deletions cut 3 bases from V and 1 base from J, with 8 bases between. The germline V gene has CDR1 SGDLS and CDR2 YYNGEE. The complete variable domain, with remaining parts taken from reference TRBV9 and TRBJ1-5, reads DSGVTQTPKHLITATGQRVTLRCSPRSGDLSVYWYQQSLDQGLQFLIQYYNGEERAKGNILERFSAQQFPDLHSELNLSSLELGDSALYFCASSDRQSNQPQHFGDGTRLSIL.